The present TCR beta chain was sequenced within a study of tumor-infiltrating lymphocytes in primary liver carcinoma. Study details: Sample yields of productive TCRbeta reads, ranging from roughly 3.5 to 8 million, were similar across tissue types.

This clonotype occurred once. A clone one base away is much larger, so this may be a read error. Unsorted whole blood served as the source of blood RNA, and germline DNA was extracted as well. Before the operation took place, around 4 milliliters of peripheral blood were collected. Priming with a constant-region primer yielded TCR beta cDNA from roughly 0.45 ug total RNA. Three nested multiplex PCR rounds of slightly modified ARM-PCR generated TCR beta libraries. Investigators reported that the first two PCR rounds, at around 9 cycles each, used TRBV1-TRBV30 forward primers with a C-beta reverse primer. TCRdb ran MiXCR on the multiplex PCR reads and lists one entry per CDR3 protein. The top ten clones hold around 15% of a sample with 310,000 or so distinct CDR3 sequences, more than 55% of them seen once. The CDR3 covers 16 residues.

The genes are TRBV12-3 or TRBV12-4 and TRBJ2-1, with TRBD2 matching 10 bases. The material sequenced was peripheral blood. This clonotype was sampled from a woman in her twenties or thirties with primary liver carcinoma and hepatitis B virus infection. The CDR3 is CTSSPPGLASLSEQFF. In nucleotides, the CDR3 is TGTACCAGCAGTCCTCCGGGACTAGCGAGTCTCAGTGAGCAGTTCTTC.